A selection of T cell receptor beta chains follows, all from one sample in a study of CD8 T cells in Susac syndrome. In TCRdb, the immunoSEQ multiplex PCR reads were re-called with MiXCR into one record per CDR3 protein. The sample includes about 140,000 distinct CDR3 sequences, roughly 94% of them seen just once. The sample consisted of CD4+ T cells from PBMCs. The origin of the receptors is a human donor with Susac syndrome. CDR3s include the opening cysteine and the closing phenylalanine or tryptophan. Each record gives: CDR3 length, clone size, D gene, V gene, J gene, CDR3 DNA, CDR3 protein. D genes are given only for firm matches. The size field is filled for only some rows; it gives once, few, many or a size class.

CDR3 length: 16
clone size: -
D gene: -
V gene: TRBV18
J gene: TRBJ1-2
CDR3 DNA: TGTGCCAGCTCACCACTTAGCAGGAGGGAGAACTATGGCTACACCTTC
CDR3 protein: CASSPLSRRENYGYTF

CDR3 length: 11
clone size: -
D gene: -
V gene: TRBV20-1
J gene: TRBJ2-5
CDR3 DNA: TGCAGTGCAGCTGGCCGGGAGACCCAGTACTTC
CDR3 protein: CSAAGRETQYF

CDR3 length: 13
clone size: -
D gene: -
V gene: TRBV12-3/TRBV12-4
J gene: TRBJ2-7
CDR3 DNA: TGTGCCAGCAGTTTAATGCGTTCCTACGAGCAGTACTTC
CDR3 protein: CASSLMRSYEQYF

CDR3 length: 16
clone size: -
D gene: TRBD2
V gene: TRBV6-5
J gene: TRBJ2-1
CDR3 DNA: TGTGCCAGCAGTTACGGCGGGACTAGCGGGAGAGATGAGCAGTTCTTC
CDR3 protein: CASSYGGTSGRDEQFF

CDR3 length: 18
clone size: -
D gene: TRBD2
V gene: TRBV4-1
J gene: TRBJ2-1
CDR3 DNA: TGCGCCAGCAGCCATGTTGATATGGGACTAGCGGGGAATAATGAGCAGTTCTTC
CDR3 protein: CASSHVDMGLAGNNEQFF

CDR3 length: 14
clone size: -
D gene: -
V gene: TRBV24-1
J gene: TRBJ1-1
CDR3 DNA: TGTGCCACCAGTGATTTGTATGAGGTCCCTGGAGCTTTCTTT
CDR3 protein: CATSDLYEVPGAFF

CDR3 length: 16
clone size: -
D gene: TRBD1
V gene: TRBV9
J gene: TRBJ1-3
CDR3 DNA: TGTGCCAGCAGCACCTCGGGACAGGTTTCTGGAAACACCATATATTTT
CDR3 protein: CASSTSGQVSGNTIYF

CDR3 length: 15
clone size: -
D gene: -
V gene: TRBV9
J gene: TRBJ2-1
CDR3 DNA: -
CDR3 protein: CASSVGGGAYNEQLF

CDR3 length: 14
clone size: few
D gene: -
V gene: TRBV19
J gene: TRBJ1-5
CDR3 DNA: TGTGCCAGTAGTGGTCTTCGCGGCAATCAGCCCCAGCATTTT
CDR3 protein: CASSGLRGNQPQHF

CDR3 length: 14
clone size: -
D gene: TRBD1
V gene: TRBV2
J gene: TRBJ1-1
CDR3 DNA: TGTGCCAGCAGCAAGGGACAGGGAGAAACTGAAGCTTTCTTT
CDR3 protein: CASSKGQGETEAFF

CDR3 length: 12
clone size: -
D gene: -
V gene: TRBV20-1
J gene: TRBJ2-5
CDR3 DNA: TGCAGTGCTAGGACTAGTAGTGAGACCCAGTACTTC
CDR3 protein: CSARTSSETQYF

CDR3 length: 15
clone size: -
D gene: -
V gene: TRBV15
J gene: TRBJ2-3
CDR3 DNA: TGTGCCACCAGCAGAGATCTGCGGAGCACAGATACGCAGTATTTT
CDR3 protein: CATSRDLRSTDTQYF

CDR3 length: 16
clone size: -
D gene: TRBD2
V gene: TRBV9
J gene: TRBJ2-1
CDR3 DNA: TGTGCCAGCAGCCCAGGTCTAGCGGGAGGGGGCAATGAGCAGTTCTTC
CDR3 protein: CASSPGLAGGGNEQFF

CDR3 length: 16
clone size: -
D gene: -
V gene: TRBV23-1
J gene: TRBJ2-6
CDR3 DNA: TGCGCCAGCAGTCAATCGCCCCGCTCTGGGGCCAACGTCCTGACTTTC
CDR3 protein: CASSQSPRSGANVLTF

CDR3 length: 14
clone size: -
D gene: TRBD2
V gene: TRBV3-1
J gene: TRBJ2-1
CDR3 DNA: TGTGCCAGCAGAGCTGGCGGGAGGGAGGATGAGCAGTTCTTC
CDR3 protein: CASRAGGREDEQFF

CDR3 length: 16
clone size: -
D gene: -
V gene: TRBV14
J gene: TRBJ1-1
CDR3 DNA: TGTGCCAGCAGCCAAGTCCGCCTCTGGGAGAACACTGAAGCTTTCTTT
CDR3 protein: CASSQVRLWENTEAFF

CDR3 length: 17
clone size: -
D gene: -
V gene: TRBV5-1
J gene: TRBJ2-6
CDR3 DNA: TGCGCCAGCAGTGGTGCAGGGTGGCAATCTGGGGCCAACGTCCTGACTTTC
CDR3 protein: CASSGAGWQSGANVLTF

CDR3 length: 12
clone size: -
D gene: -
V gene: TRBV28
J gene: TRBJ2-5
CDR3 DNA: TGTGCCGTACGACCGGGACAAGAGACCCAGTACTTC
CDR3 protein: CAVRPGQETQYF

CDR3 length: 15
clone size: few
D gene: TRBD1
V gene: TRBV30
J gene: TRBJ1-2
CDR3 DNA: TGTGCCTGGAGTGTAAAGGGACAGGGCCGCTATGGCTACACCTTC
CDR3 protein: CAWSVKGQGRYGYTF

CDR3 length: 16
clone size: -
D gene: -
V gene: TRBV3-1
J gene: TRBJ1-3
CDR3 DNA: TGTGCCAGCAGCAGGGATTCAGGGGACTCTGGAAACACCATATATTTT
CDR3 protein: CASSRDSGDSGNTIYF

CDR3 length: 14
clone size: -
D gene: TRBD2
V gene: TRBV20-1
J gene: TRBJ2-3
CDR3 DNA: TGCAGTGCTACTAGCGGGGGGGGCACAGATACGCAGTATTTT
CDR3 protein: CSATSGGGTDTQYF

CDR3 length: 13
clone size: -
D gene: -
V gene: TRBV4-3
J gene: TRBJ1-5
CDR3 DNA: TGCGCCAGCAGCCAGGACTTTAATCAGCCCCAGCATTTT
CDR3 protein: CASSQDFNQPQHF

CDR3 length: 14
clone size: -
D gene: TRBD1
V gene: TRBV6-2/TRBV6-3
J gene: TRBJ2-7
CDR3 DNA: TGTGCCAGCATTGAATCGGGACAGGGCCACGAGCAGTACTTC
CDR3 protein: CASIESGQGHEQYF

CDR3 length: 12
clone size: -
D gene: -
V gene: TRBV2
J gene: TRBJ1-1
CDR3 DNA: TGTGCCAGCAGACCCAATTATCCGGAAGCTTTCTTT
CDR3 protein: CASRPNYPEAFF

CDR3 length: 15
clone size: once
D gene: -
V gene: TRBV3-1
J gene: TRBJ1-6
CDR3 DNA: TGTGCCAGCAGCTCCTTAACGGGGATTATGGCACCCCTCCACTTT
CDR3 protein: CASSSLTGIMAPLHF

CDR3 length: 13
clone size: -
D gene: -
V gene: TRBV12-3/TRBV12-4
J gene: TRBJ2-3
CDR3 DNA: TGTGCCAGCAGTACAACAGGAGCAGATACGCAGTATTTT
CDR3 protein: CASSTTGADTQYF

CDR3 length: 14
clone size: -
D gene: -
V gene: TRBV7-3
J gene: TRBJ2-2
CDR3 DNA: TGTGCCAGCAGCTTATCCTACAACACCGGGGAGCTGTTTTTT
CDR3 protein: CASSLSYNTGELFF

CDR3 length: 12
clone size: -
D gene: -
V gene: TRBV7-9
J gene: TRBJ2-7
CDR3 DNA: TGTGCCAGCAGCGGCCCGGGACCGTATAAGCACTTC
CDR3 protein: CASSGPGPYKHF

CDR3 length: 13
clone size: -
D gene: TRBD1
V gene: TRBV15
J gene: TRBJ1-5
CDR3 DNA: TGTGCCACCAGCAGAGGTGGGGACAGGGGAAAGCATTTT
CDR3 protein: CATSRGGDRGKHF

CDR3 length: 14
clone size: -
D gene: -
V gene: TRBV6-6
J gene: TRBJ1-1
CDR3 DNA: TGTGCCAGCAGTTACAGGGGTGAGAACACTGAAGCTTTCTTT
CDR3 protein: CASSYRGENTEAFF

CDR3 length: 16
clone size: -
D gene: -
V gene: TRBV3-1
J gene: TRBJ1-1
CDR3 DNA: TGTGCCAGCAGCCAAGCGGAAGGGGGTTGGAACACTGAAGCTTTCTTT
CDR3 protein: CASSQAEGGWNTEAFF

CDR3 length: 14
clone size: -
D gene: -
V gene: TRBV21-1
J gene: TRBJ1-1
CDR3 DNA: TGTGCCAGCAGCGACATTACAGGGGACACTGAAGCTTTCTTT
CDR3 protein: CASSDITGDTEAFF

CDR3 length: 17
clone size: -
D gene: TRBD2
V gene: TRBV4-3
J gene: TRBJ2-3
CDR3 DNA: TGCGCCAGCAGCCAAGATTCTAGCGGGAGGGCCGGAGATACGCAGTATTTT
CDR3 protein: CASSQDSSGRAGDTQYF

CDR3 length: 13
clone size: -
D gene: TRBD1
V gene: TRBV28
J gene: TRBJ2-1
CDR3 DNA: TGTGCCAGCAGTCGCAACAGGGGCGCTGAGCAGTTCTTC
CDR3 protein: CASSRNRGAEQFF

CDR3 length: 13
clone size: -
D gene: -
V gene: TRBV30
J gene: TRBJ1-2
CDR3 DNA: TGTGCCTTGACCGGGGATGTAAGCTATGGCTACACCTTC
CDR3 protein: CALTGDVSYGYTF

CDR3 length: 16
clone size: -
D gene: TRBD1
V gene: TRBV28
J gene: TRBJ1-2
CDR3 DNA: TGTGCCATCGGGGGGTCAGGGGGCGAAGCTAACTATGGCTACACCTTC
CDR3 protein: CAIGGSGGEANYGYTF

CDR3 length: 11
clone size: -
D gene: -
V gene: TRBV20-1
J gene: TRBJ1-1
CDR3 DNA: TGCAGTGCTGGGGGTGGGACCTTGCCTTTCTTT
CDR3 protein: CSAGGGTLPFF

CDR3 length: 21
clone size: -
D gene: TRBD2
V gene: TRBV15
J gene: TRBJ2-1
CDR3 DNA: TGTGCCACCAGCAGAGATCCAACAGGGGCGAGACTAGCGGGAGGGCCATGGGAGCAGTTCTTC
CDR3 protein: CATSRDPTGARLAGGPWEQFF

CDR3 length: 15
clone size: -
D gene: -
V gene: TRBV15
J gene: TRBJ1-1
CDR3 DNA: TGTGCCACCAGCAGAGATCTCCGGCGGTGGGAATCGGCTTTCTTT
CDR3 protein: CATSRDLRRWESAFF

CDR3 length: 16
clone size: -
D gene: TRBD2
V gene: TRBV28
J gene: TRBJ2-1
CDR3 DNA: TGTGCCAGCAGTACATTAGCGGGAGCGGTATACAATGAGCAGTTCTTC
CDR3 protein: CASSTLAGAVYNEQFF